Below, 24 T cell receptor beta chains from the same sample are listed, as sequenced in a study of blood T cells in healthy people across ages. The use of a sample-barcoded 5' primer and a J-beta primer mix characterized a second PCR of roughly 6 to 11 cycles. TCRdb fed the 5' RACE reads into MiXCR, producing one record per CDR3 protein. The sample contains hundreds of thousands of distinct CDR3 sequences, about 50% of which appear only once. The material sequenced was blood. The source is a woman aged 80 or older in good health.

Of note for this clonotype: A much larger clone lies a single base off, so this may be a read error. The chain is built from TRBV2 and TRBJ2-1; possible D gene TRBD2, 7 bases. The DNA end is a closer match to TRBJ2-7, so the J assignment may be wrong. The V gene's germline CDR1 is SNHLY and CDR2 FYNNEI. The CDR3 has 16 amino acids. CDR3: CASSEAGGGSYNEQYF. The CDR3 nucleotides are TGTGCCAGCAGTGAAGCAGGGGGGGGCTCCTACAATGAGCAGTACTTC.

V is TRBV12-3 or TRBV12-4 and J is TRBJ2-5; 7 bases are shared with TRBD2. The trim removed 5 bases at V and 9 bases at J, leaving 9 bases unmatched. CDR3 size: 13 residues. CDR3 protein: CASSTSDSGSQYF. In nucleotides, the CDR3 is TGTGCCAGCAGTACTAGCGACTCAGGGTCCCAGTACTTC.

This chain uses TRBV18 with TRBJ2-1; 7 nucleotides align to TRBD2. CDR1 is KGHSH, CDR2 LQKENI, per germline. V shed 8 bases and J 4 bases; nucleotides not matched to a gene: 8. The CDR3 consists of 14 residues. The CDR3 spells CASAGERGYNEQFF. For the CDR3, the DNA is TGTGCCAGCGCCGGGGAGCGGGGTTACAATGAGCAGTTCTTC.

With regard to this clonotype: A much larger clone lies a single base off, so this may be a read error. This sequence joins TRBV10-2 and TRBJ2-7; D possibly corresponds to TRBD2 (5 bases). The germline V and J ends were trimmed by 3 bases and 12 bases, with 18 bases remaining between them. This CDR3 has 13 amino acids. CDR1 and CDR2 from the germline V gene are WSHSY and SAAADI. The CDR3 loop reads CASSDLALSSGYF. CDR3 nucleotides: TGCGCCAGCAGTGATCTAGCCCTGAGTTCGGGGTACTTC.

The chain couples TRBV7-2 to TRBJ2-5; D possibly matches TRBD1 or TRBD2 (6 bases each). The tail of the sequence fits TRBJ2-7 better, so the J call may be wrong. CDR1 is SGHTA, CDR2 FQGNSA, per germline. This CDR3 has 14 residues. The CDR3 coding sequence is TGTGCCAGCACCGCGTGGGGGGCCTTGAACGAGCAGTACTTC. The encoded protein is CASTAWGALNEQYF.

This clonotype was seen a few times. The chain is built from TRBV15 and TRBJ2-7, with D uncertain. CDR3 length equals 12 residues. V gave up 5 bases and J gave up 2 bases, with 7 bases separating them. CDR1 and CDR2 (germline): LNHNV, YYDKDF (reference sequence). The CDR3 nucleotides are TGTGCCACCAGCCGGCCCCCCTACGAGCAGTACTTC. It encodes CATSRPPYEQYF.

The V gene is TRBV10-3, the J gene TRBJ2-3, with 8 positions matching TRBD1. This CDR3 comprises 17 residues. V dropped 3 bases and J dropped 6; count of bases not matched to a gene: 14. Germline V lookup: CDR1 ENHRY, CDR2 SYGVKD. The CDR3 is CAISDFVRGRGSDTQYF. CDR3 sequence (DNA): TGTGCCATCAGTGATTTCGTCAGGGGGCGAGGATCGGATACGCAGTATTTT.

The chain employs TRBV6-5 and TRBJ2-1; 11 positions match TRBD2. The J call may be mistaken, given a closer DNA end match to TRBJ2-7. Germline CDR1 MNHEY, CDR2 SVGAGI. CDR3 size: 16 residues. CDR3 nucleotide sequence: TGTGCCAGCAGACCTGGCGGTAGCGGGGGGGACAATGAGCAGTACTTC. Translation gives CASRPGGSGGDNEQYF.

The chain recombines TRBV9 with TRBJ2-7; TRBD2 matches 7 bases. Germline trimming cut 0 bases from V and 9 bases from J; bases unmatched to any gene: 30. The CDR3 loop spans 21 amino acids. The germline V gene has CDR1 SGDLS and CDR2 YYNGEE. The CDR3 protein is CASSVATRVPSLGGSSYGQYF. The CDR3 DNA follows: TGTGCCAGCAGCGTAGCTACTAGAGTTCCCAGTTTGGGCGGGAGTAGTTATGGGCAGTACTTC.

This clonotype was counted a few times. The V call is TRBV7-8, the J call TRBJ2-1, with a possible D match to TRBD2 (5 bases). Between the trimmed V and J ends, which lost 1 base and 2 bases, there was a span of 12 bases. This CDR3 comprises 16 residues. In germline, CDR1 is SGHVS, CDR2 FQNEAQ. CDR3: CASSLGPSGTYNEQFF. The CDR3 DNA follows: TGTGCCAGCAGCTTAGGTCCGAGCGGTACCTACAATGAGCAGTTCTTC. Full variable domain (remainder filled in from reference TRBV7-8 and TRBJ2-1): GAGVSQSPRYKVAKRGQDVALRCDPISGHVSLFWYQQALGQGPEFLTYFQNEAQLDKSGLPSDRFFAERPEGSVSTLKIQRTQQEDSAVYLCASSLGPSGTYNEQFFGPGTRLTVL.

The CDR3 DNA is TGCAGTGCTAGACTACAGGGGGCGGGTGGCTACACCTTC. Residues: CSARLQGAGGYTF. The chain is built from TRBV20-1 and TRBJ1-2; 9 nucleotides line up with TRBD1. This CDR3 comprises 13 residues. J gave up 7 bases and V 2 bases, and 5 bases lay outside the gene matches. Germline-derived CDR1 and CDR2 are DFQATT and SNEGSKA (reference sequence).

This clonotype came up many times. The V call is TRBV3-1, the J call TRBJ2-7; D not certain. The germline CDR1 and CDR2 sequences are LGHDT and YNNKEL (reference sequence). Trimming shortened V by 4 bases and J by 6 bases, and 10 bases separated the two germline ends. The CDR3 is made up of 12 amino acids. The CDR3 loop reads CASSRSVGEQYF. In nucleotides, the CDR3 is TGTGCCAGCAGCCGATCAGTCGGCGAGCAGTACTTC.

This clonotype was counted a single time. The chain links TRBV4-1 to TRBJ2-7; a possible D gene is TRBD2 (5 bases). The germline V gene encodes CDR1 MGHRA and CDR2 YSYEKL. The V gene lost 3 bases and the J gene lost 2 bases, with 17 bases spanning the gap. The CDR3 loop spans 16 amino acids. CDR3 nucleotide sequence: TGCGCCAGCAGCCACCAAGGACTCGCGGTAACCTACGAGCAGTACTTC. It is translated as CASSHQGLAVTYEQYF.

This clonotype has more than one count but fewer than ten. The chain couples TRBV12-3 or TRBV12-4 to TRBJ2-5; 9 nucleotides match TRBD2. V trimming: 4 bases; J trimming: 1 base; junction bases outside the gene matches: 4. The CDR3 totals 15 residues. This CDR3 reads CASSSLTSGQETQYF. The CDR3 nucleotides are TGTGCCAGCAGTTCCCTGACTAGCGGCCAAGAGACCCAGTACTTC.

J is TRBJ2-7 and V is TRBV7-2; 8 nucleotides align to TRBD1. The V gene end was trimmed by 1 base and the J gene end by 3 bases; junction bases not matched to a gene: 5. CDR1 is SGHTA and CDR2 is FQGNSA in the germline V gene. The CDR3 loop spans 15 amino acids. The DNA of the CDR3 is TGTGCCAGCAGCTTAGTCAGGGGGCGCGGCTACGAGCAGTACTTC. As protein: CASSLVRGRGYEQYF.

The gene calls are TRBV2 and TRBJ1-5; D remains ambiguous. V was shortened by 4 bases and J by 4 bases, with 14 bases between the two germline ends. This CDR3 is 15 amino acids long. Germline CDR1 is SNHLY and CDR2 is FYNNEI. In DNA form, the CDR3 reads TGTGCCAGCAGTGCCCAGTCGAGCCCTAATCAGCCCCAGCATTTT. Translated, it gives CASSAQSSPNQPQHF. The full variable domain, rest sourced from reference TRBV2 and TRBJ1-5, is EPEVTQTPSHQVTQMGQEVILRCVPISNHLYFYWYRQILGQKVEFLVSFYNNEISEKSEIFDDQFSVERPDGSNFTLKIRSTKLEDSAMYFCASSAQSSPNQPQHFGDGTRLSIL.

The gene calls are TRBV29-1 and TRBJ1-2; D gene uncertain. The CDR3 totals 12 residues. Germline V gives CDR1 SQVTM, CDR2 ANQGSEA. V lost 2 bases and J lost 4, with 8 bases in between. The CDR3 DNA reads as TGCAGCGTTGAACGGGTTCCCTATGGCTACACCTTC. Amino acid sequence: CSVERVPYGYTF.

V usage is TRBV5-1 and J usage is TRBJ2-5, with a weak D call TRBD2 (7 bases). Germline-derived CDR1 and CDR2 are SGHRS and YFSETQ. V lost 3 bases and J lost 1, with 22 bases in between. The CDR3 extends over 18 amino acids. The CDR3 reads CASSSNKGRGAPQETQYF. Here the CDR3 DNA reads TGCGCCAGCAGCTCCAATAAAGGGAGGGGGGCACCCCAAGAGACCCAGTACTTC.

The gene calls are TRBV6-1 and TRBJ2-7; no clear D. This CDR3 has 20 amino acids. Germline V CDR1 and CDR2: MNHNS, SASEGT. Trimming left V 0 bases short and J 0 bases short, with 24 bases between. The CDR3: CASSEAVQPHLHWSSYEQYF. The CDR3 region has the DNA TGTGCCAGCAGTGAAGCGGTGCAGCCCCACCTACACTGGAGCTCCTACGAGCAGTACTTC.

This clonotype has only one observation. V is TRBV6-2 or TRBV6-3 and J is TRBJ2-1; no reliable D call. Germline lookup yields CDR1 MNHEY and CDR2 SVGEGT. The CDR3 sequence is 12 residues long. V was pared by 6 bases and J by 10 bases, with 13 bases between. The CDR3: CASRDRATEQFF. The CDR3 region has the DNA TGTGCCAGCAGAGATAGGGCCACAGAGCAGTTCTTC.

This clonotype was counted ten times or more. The rearrangement uses TRBV27 and TRBJ1-2; TRBD1 aligns across 8 bases. V shed 6 bases and J 8 bases; nucleotides not matched to a gene: 14. The CDR3 length is 15 residues. Germline V gene lookup returns CDR1 MNHEY and CDR2 SMNVEV (reference sequence). The CDR3 DNA is TGTGCCAGCAGCATAACCAGGGGGCTCGGGGACGGCTACACCTTC. Translating gives CASSITRGLGDGYTF.

Points on this clonotype: Just one base apart from a much larger clone, this may be a read error. The rearrangement uses TRBV11-3 and TRBJ2-1; TRBD1 aligns across 11 bases. With the DNA end fitting TRBJ2-7 better, the J assignment may be wrong. Germline V gene sequence: CDR1 SGHNT, CDR2 YENEEA. The CDR3 totals 15 residues. The DNA of the CDR3 is TGTGCCAGCAGCTCGAGAGGACAGGGGGCCAATGAGCAGTACTTC. Translating gives CASSSRGQGANEQYF.

The chain combines TRBV11-2 with TRBJ2-5; 9 bases fit TRBD1. The CDR3 length is 16 residues. Germline lookup yields CDR1 SGHAT and CDR2 FQNNGV. The junction had 18 bases not matched to a gene; V was cut back by 5 bases and J by 11 bases. The CDR3 loop is CASSPRRDRDYNEQYF. CDR3 coding DNA: TGTGCCAGCAGCCCCCGCCGGGACAGGGATTACAATGAGCAGTACTTC.

This clonotype has at least ten counts. The V and J genes are TRBV28 and TRBJ2-5; D unclear. Germline lookup yields CDR1 MDHEN and CDR2 SYDVKM. The V gene lost 6 bases and the J gene lost 1 base, with 9 bases spanning the gap. CDR3 length: 13 residues. The CDR3 spells CASRDRLQETQYF. In DNA form, the CDR3 reads TGTGCCAGCAGGGACCGACTCCAAGAGACCCAGTACTTC.